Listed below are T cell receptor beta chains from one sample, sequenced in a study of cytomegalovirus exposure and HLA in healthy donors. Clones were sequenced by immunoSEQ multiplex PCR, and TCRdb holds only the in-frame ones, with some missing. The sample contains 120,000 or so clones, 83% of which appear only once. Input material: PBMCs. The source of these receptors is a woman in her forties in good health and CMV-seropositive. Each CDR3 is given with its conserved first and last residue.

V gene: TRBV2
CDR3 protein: CASSEALALRGEQFF

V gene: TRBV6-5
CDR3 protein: CASSRSGSYEQYF

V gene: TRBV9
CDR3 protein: CASSGTSGSGSADTQYF

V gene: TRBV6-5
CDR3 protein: CASRPGTSATYEQYF

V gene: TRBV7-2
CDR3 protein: CASSLGQPGSNQPQHF

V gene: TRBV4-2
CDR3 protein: CASSRQGSEQYF

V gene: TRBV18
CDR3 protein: CASSPGTSQDEQFF

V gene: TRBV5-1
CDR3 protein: CASSLAADGSEAFF

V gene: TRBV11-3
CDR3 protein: CASSLGGNTEAFF

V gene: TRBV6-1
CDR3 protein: CASSELATRRDTQYF

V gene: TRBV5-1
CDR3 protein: CASSLVGTGYGNTIYF

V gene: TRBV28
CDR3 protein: CASSPGPGLAGYNEQFF

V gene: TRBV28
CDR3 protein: CASSPGSSYEQYF

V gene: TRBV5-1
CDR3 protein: CASSFSRNTGELFF

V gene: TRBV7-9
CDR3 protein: CASSLGPNYEQYF

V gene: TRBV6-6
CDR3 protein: CASSYSGSQRNYGYTF

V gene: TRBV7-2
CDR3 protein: CASSSLDRDIQYF

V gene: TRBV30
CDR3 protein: CAWSVVPWRETDTQYF

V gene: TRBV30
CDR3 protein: CAWSSRGQTSTDTQYF

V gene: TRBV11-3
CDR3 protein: CASSQGTGNTIYF

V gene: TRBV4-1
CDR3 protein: CASSWGPGLANNEQFF

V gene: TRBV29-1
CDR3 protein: CSGPRQGRVSYGYTF

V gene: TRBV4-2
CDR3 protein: CASSPLAGDTGELFF

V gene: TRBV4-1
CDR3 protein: CASSQWTGEGYNSPLHF

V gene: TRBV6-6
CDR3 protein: CASSSQDIHYGYTF

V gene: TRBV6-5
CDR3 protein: CASSYGSSGDTEAFF

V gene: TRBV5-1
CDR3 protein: CASTKGAAYEQYF

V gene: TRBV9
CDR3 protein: CASSPRLYGYTF

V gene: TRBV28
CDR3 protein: CASSLFGQEMTFF

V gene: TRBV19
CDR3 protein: CASSIWELMGSSGNTIYF

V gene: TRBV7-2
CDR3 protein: CASSDPGLGTDTQYF

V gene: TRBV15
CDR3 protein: CATSIRDRGREQYF

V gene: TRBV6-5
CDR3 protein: CASRLRSPNYGYTF

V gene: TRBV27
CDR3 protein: CASARAGVGYEQYF

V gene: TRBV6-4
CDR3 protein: CASSDSMVGGHNEQFF

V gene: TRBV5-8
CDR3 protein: CASSFLTGSYNEQFF

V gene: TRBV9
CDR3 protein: CASSVPSAGASTDTQYF

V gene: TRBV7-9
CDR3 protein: CASSRGGLRRYGYTF

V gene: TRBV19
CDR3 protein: CASSLSNRGYEQYF

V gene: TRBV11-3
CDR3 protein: CASSLDRWKDREEYNEQFF

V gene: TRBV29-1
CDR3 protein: CSVRREGFCEQFF

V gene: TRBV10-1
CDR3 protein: CASSEGGASAKNIQYF

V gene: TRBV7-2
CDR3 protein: CASSLPFSGNTIYF

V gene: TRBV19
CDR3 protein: CASSMRTSGTDTQYF

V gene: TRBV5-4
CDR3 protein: CASSLRLAGGKETQYF

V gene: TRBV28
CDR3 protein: CASSFGQGPDEQYF

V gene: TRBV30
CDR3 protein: CAWRGLAGYTDTQYF

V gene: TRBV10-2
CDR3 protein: CASSEPARGFSGSYEQYF

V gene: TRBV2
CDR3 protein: CASRITGTGPGYTF

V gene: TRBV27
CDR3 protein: CASSPGGVTGELFF

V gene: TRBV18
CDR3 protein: CASSRAGFADTGELFF

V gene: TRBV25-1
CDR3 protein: CASSDGSGEGARVF

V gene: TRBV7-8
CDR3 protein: CASSLWTGPTRVGTEAFF